These 10 T cell receptor beta chains came from one sample sequenced in a study of blood T cell repertoires in COVID-19. Method: immunoSEQ multiplex PCR; TCRdb's copy keeps in-frame clones and lacks some. The sample holds some 88,000 clones, 79% seen once. The material sequenced was peripheral blood. Receptors were obtained from a human donor in a cohort sampled during active COVID-19.

The V call is TRBV10-1, the J call TRBJ2-1; the match to TRBD2 covers 11 bases. Losses at the gene ends were 6 bases for V and 8 bases for J; bases not matched to a gene: 9. The CDR3 extends over 15 amino acids. Germline V gene sequence: CDR1 WNHNN, CDR2 SYGVQD (reference sequence). The CDR3 reads CASSLSSGRAHEQFF. The CDR3 DNA reads as TGCGCCAGCAGCTTGAGTAGCGGGAGGGCGCATGAGCAGTTCTTC.

This chain joins TRBV28 and TRBJ2-2; tentative D call: TRBD2 (5 bases). Germline lookup yields CDR1 MDHEN and CDR2 SYDVKM. V lost 8 bases to trimming and J lost 7 bases, with 11 bases between them. CDR3 size: 12 residues. The CDR3 DNA follows: TGTGCCAGCGGAGGAGAGATCGGGGAGCTGTTTTTT. This gives the protein CASGGEIGELFF.

A single count supports this clone. The V and J genes are TRBV3-1 (or the pseudogene TRBV3-2) and TRBJ1-4; tentative D call: TRBD1 (5 bases). Trimming removed 3 bases at V and 8 bases at J, with 10 bases between. CDR1 is LGHDT and CDR2 is YNNKEL in the germline V gene (reference sequence). The CDR3 extends over 13 amino acids. The CDR3 DNA is TGTGCCAGCAGCCATAGGGGAGGGGAAAAACTGTTTTTT. Translated: CASSHRGGEKLFF.

This chain uses TRBV10-3 with TRBJ2-5, with TRBD2 identical over 13 bases. After removal of 0 bases from V and 4 bases from J, the junction contained 5 bases not matched to a gene. This CDR3 is built from 17 residues. Germline V gives CDR1 ENHRY, CDR2 SYGVKD. In nucleotides, the CDR3 is TGTGCCATCAGTGAGTCAGGACTAGCGGGAGCTGTAGAGACCCAGTACTTC. It is translated as CAISESGLAGAVETQYF.

V and J are TRBV5-1 and TRBJ2-7, with TRBD1 matching 8 bases. V was pared by 2 bases and J by 5 bases, with 9 bases of the junction left unmatched. Germline CDR1 is SGHRS and CDR2 is YFSETQ. The CDR3 consists of 15 residues. The CDR3 DNA reads as TGCGCCAGCAGCTTCCAGGGGGCAAATGGGGACGAGCAGTACTTC. Translated, it gives CASSFQGANGDEQYF.

This clone came up a few times. The J gene is TRBJ2-3, the V gene TRBV28; 10 bases match TRBD1. Germline values: CDR1 MDHEN, CDR2 SYDVKM. CDR3 size: 16 residues. Trimming took 8 bases from V and 5 from J; bases not matched to a gene: 13. Written as DNA, the CDR3 is TGTGCCAGCGGACGCGAGGGACAGGGGAGGATAGATACGCAGTATTTT. It is translated as CASGREGQGRIDTQYF.

The DNA of the CDR3 is TGTGCCAGCAGCCTCTATGGCTACACCTTC. Its protein product is CASSLYGYTF. This chain links TRBV2 with TRBJ1-2; no clear D. The germline V gene encodes CDR1 SNHLY and CDR2 FYNNEI. V lost 6 bases to trimming and J lost 4 bases, with 3 bases between them. The CDR3 loop spans 10 amino acids.

The chain recombines TRBV5-4 with TRBJ2-3, with D perhaps TRBD2 (6 bases). Trimming cost V 4 bases and J 0 bases, with 9 bases left between them. The CDR3 spans 14 residues. Germline V gene lookup returns CDR1 SGHNT and CDR2 YYREEE (reference sequence). The CDR3 sequence: CASSLTRSTDTQYF. CDR3 DNA: TGTGCCAGCAGCCTGACTAGGAGCACAGATACGCAGTATTTT.

This clone was observed a handful of times. This chain joins TRBV6-5 and TRBJ2-7; 9 bases are a match to TRBD1. The germline CDR1 and CDR2 sequences are MNHEY and SVGAGI. This CDR3 comprises 13 residues. The ends lost 10 bases at V and 2 bases at J; junction bases unmatched: 6. In DNA, the CDR3 is TGTGCCACCGGGACAGGGAGGACCTACGAGCAGTACTTC. Protein sequence: CATGTGRTYEQYF.

About this clone itself: Relative to the germline gene, one junction end is altered; a read error may explain this. The chain links TRBV7-8 to TRBJ2-5; 8 bases agree with TRBD1. The CDR3 is made up of 16 amino acids. From germline, CDR1 is SGHVS and CDR2 FQNEAQ. CDR3 in amino acids: CASTLVGDRYQETQYF. DNA of the CDR3: TGTGCCAGCACCTTAGTTGGGGACAGGTACCAAGAGACCCAGTACTTC.